These 20 T cell receptor beta chains were sequenced from one sample in a study of blood T cells in healthy people across ages. The authors ran a second PCR of roughly 7 to 11 cycles using a sample-barcoded 5' primer and a J-beta primer mix. TCRdb re-called the 5' RACE reads through MiXCR, storing one row per CDR3 protein. The sample lists around 620,000 distinct CDR3 sequences; about 26% were seen once. Sequencing was performed on blood. These receptors were collected from a woman in her seventies in good health.

This clonotype was seen more than once but under ten times. The gene calls are TRBV5-1 and TRBJ1-4, with D unresolved. Germline CDR1 and CDR2: SGHRS and YFSETQ. V lost 0 bases, J lost 2 bases, and 8 bases lay in between. The CDR3 covers 15 residues. The chain's CDR3 is CASSLDPGTNEKLFF. The DNA of the CDR3 is TGCGCCAGCAGCTTGGACCCGGGGACTAATGAAAAACTGTTTTTT.

The chain recombines TRBV25-1 with TRBJ1-1; D perhaps matches TRBD1 (5 bases). CDR3 size: 15 residues. Germline V gene data show CDR1 as MGHDK and CDR2 as SYGVNS. Trimming stripped 1 base from V and 1 base from J, with 10 bases between. CDR3 region: CASSESDRKNTEAFF. For the CDR3, the DNA is TGTGCCAGCAGTGAATCTGACAGAAAGAACACTGAAGCTTTCTTT.

The V gene is TRBV6-2 or TRBV6-3, the J gene TRBJ2-7; 7 nucleotides line up with TRBD2. Germline CDR1 is MNHEY and CDR2 is SVGEGT. This CDR3 contains 15 residues. V shed 4 bases, J shed 4 bases, and the junction held 10 bases outside the gene matches. The CDR3 bases are TGTGCCAGCAGTTCCCCCGGTAAGGGAGGGTACGAGCAGTACTTC. It is translated as CASSSPGKGGYEQYF.

The chain uses TRBV5-6 and TRBJ2-7, with D possibly called TRBD1 or TRBD2 (6 bases each). The CDR3 loop spans 17 amino acids. Germline values: CDR1 SGHDT, CDR2 YYEEEE. The germline V and J ends were trimmed by 0 bases and 0 bases, with 16 bases remaining between them. In DNA form, the CDR3 reads TGTGCCAGCAGCTTGGCAACGATGGGGGGCCTCTCCTACGAGCAGTACTTC. Translation: CASSLATMGGLSYEQYF.

This clonotype occurred a few times. V gene TRBV12-3 or TRBV12-4 combines with J gene TRBJ2-3; 11 nucleotides line up with TRBD2. CDR3 length: 17 residues. The V segment lost 6 bases and the J segment 8 bases; nucleotides outside the gene matches: 16. The CDR3 region has the DNA TGTGCCAGCAGGCCCGTCTCTAGCGGGGGGCCCACCGGTACGCAGTATTTT. Protein: CASRPVSSGGPTGTQYF.

J is TRBJ1-6 and V is TRBV7-2; 7 bases line up with TRBD1. CDR1 and CDR2 from the germline V gene are SGHTA and FQGNSA. The length of the CDR3 is 15 residues. V lost 2 bases to trimming and J lost 6 bases; unmatched junction nucleotides: 4. CDR3 nucleotide sequence: TGTGCCAGCAGCTTATTACAGGGGACTAATTCACCCCTCCACTTT. It yields the protein CASSLLQGTNSPLHF.

The CDR3 region is CASSYNWGTPLHF. As DNA, the CDR3 is TGTGCCAGCAGTTACAACTGGGGGACACCCCTCCACTTT. The gene calls are TRBV6-2 or TRBV6-3 and TRBJ1-6, with D maybe TRBD1 (5 bases). The CDR3 runs to 13 residues. The germline V gene has CDR1 MNHEY and CDR2 SVGEGT. Trimming removed 2 bases from V and 11 bases from J, with 10 bases in between.

This clonotype has just a few counts. The chain couples TRBV5-1 to TRBJ2-5, with D possibly TRBD2 on 6 matching bases. V was clipped by 2 bases and J by 5 bases, with 16 bases between them. CDR3 length equals 15 residues. CDR1 is SGHRS, CDR2 YFSETQ, per germline. In DNA, the CDR3 is TGCGCCAGCAGCTTCATTCCCGGGGCGGGGGAGACCCAGTACTTC. Protein product: CASSFIPGAGETQYF.

The chain joins TRBV7-2 to TRBJ2-2; no firm D call. The ends were cut back, 1 base at V and 3 bases at J, with 9 bases in the middle. The germline CDR1 and CDR2 sequences are SGHTA and FQGNSA. This CDR3 comprises 15 residues. The CDR3 DNA sequence: TGTGCCAGCAGCTTAGTGGGTTGGGACACCGGGGAGCTGTTTTTT. Translation gives CASSLVGWDTGELFF.

This clonotype occurred a few times. The chain joins TRBV20-1 to TRBJ1-1; D is unclear. The length of the CDR3 is 12 residues. Germline loops: CDR1 DFQATT, CDR2 SNEGSKA (reference sequence). Trimming took off 1 base at V and 4 bases at J, with 7 bases between the two ends. The CDR3, as DNA: TGCAGTGCTAGAGGTCACGTCACTGAAGCTTTCTTT. Translated, it gives CSARGHVTEAFF.

This clonotype appeared a few times. The rearrangement uses TRBV20-1 and TRBJ1-4; 7 bases line up with TRBD1. Germline loops: CDR1 DFQATT, CDR2 SNEGSKA (reference sequence). CDR3 size: 14 residues. Trimming at V came to 5 bases and at J to 8 bases, leaving 11 bases not matched to a gene. CDR3 protein: CSAPHRDSEEKLFF. CDR3 DNA: TGCAGTGCTCCGCACAGGGACAGTGAGGAAAAACTGTTTTTT.

The chain combines TRBV21-1 with TRBJ2-5. TRBV21-1 constitutes a pseudogene. This CDR3 comprises 11 residues. The DNA for the CDR3 is TGTGCCAGCAACGGCGAAGAGACCCAGTACTTC. Its protein product is CASNGEETQYF.

There are a few counts of this clonotype. The CDR3 nucleotides are TGTGCCAGCAGCGCGGACTCGGCGCGGAATGAGCAGTTCTTC. It is translated as CASSADSARNEQFF. The chain employs TRBV7-3 and TRBJ2-1, with D perhaps matching TRBD2 (5 bases). The CDR3 length is 14 residues. The germline V gene encodes CDR1 SGHTA and CDR2 FQGTGA. Deletions cut 5 bases from V and 7 bases from J, with 15 bases between.

This clonotype was detected only a few times. This rearrangement joins TRBV7-9 to TRBJ2-1; 12 bases are a match to TRBD2. Germline trimming cut 5 bases from V and 5 bases from J; bases unmatched to any gene: 4. This CDR3 is built from 15 residues. Germline CDR1 is SEHNR and CDR2 is FQNEAQ (reference sequence). CDR3 sequence reads: CASSQWTSGNNEQFF. DNA of the CDR3: TGTGCCAGCAGCCAGTGGACTAGCGGGAACAATGAGCAGTTCTTC.

The J gene is TRBJ1-3, the V gene TRBV29-1, with a tentative D call TRBD1 (6 bases). There are 13 residues in the CDR3. V lost 8 bases, J lost 4 bases, and 15 bases lay in between. The V gene's germline CDR1 is SQVTM and CDR2 ANQGSEA. In nucleotides, the CDR3 is TGCAGCATTTGGGGGGCTTCAGGAAACACCATATATTTT. This translates into CSIWGASGNTIYF.

This clonotype was detected a few times. The V gene is TRBV20-1, the J gene TRBJ1-1, with a tentative D call TRBD1 (5 bases). The CDR3 extends over 14 amino acids. The V end lost 1 base, the J end lost 0 bases, and 9 bases lay between the germline ends. Germline V gives CDR1 DFQATT, CDR2 SNEGSKA (reference sequence). Here the CDR3 reads CSARGGSLNTEAFF. DNA for the CDR3: TGCAGTGCTAGAGGGGGGTCGTTGAACACTGAAGCTTTCTTT.

This clonotype was seen at least ten times. The chain uses TRBV9 and TRBJ2-7; tentative D call: TRBD1 (6 bases). The CDR3 is made up of 16 amino acids. Germline V gene lookup returns CDR1 SGDLS and CDR2 YYNGEE. Trimming removed 0 bases from V and 2 bases from J, with 15 bases in between. The CDR3 sequence is CASSVDLGASTYEQYF. CDR3 nucleotides: TGTGCCAGCAGCGTAGATTTGGGGGCAAGTACCTACGAGCAGTACTTC.

Only a few counts were recorded for this clonotype. The chain uses TRBV7-2 and TRBJ2-1; 7 bases align to TRBD2. The CDR3 runs to 16 residues. Looked up from germline, CDR1 is SGHTA and CDR2 is FQGNSA. Germline trimming cut 1 base from V and 3 bases from J; bases unmatched to any gene: 6. CDR3 bases: TGTGCCAGCAGCTTAGTAAGCGGGGTCATCTACAATGAGCAGTTCTTC. Amino acid sequence: CASSLVSGVIYNEQFF.

This clonotype was observed many times. The chain carries TRBV5-6 and TRBJ1-2; weak D call: TRBD1 (5 bases). Deletions cut 0 bases from V and 8 bases from J, with 11 bases between. Germline lookup yields CDR1 SGHDT and CDR2 YYEEEE. CDR3 length equals 13 residues. The CDR3 bases are TGTGCCAGCAGCTTGGCGGGGGGTGGCGGCTACACCTTC. As protein: CASSLAGGGGYTF.

There are a few counts of this clonotype. The chain links TRBV18 to TRBJ2-7; no definite D call. Trimming removed 1 base at V and 5 bases at J, with 9 bases between. The CDR3 spans 13 residues. The V gene's germline CDR1 is KGHSH and CDR2 LQKENI. The CDR3 region is CASSPLKSDEQYF. The CDR3 DNA is TGTGCCAGCTCACCACTAAAGAGCGACGAGCAGTACTTC.